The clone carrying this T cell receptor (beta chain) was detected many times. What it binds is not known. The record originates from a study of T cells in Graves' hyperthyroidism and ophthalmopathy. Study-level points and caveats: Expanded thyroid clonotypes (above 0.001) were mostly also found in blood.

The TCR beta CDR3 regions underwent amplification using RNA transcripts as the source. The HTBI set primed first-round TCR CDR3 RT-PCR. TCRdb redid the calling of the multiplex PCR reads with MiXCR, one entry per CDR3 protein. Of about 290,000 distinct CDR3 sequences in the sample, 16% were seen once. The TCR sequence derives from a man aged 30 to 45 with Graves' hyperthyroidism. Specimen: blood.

The DNA of the CDR3 is TGCAGTGCTTCTTCACAGGGGGGCACTGAAGCTTTCTTT. It is translated as CSASSQGGTEAFF. This chain links TRBV20-1 with TRBJ1-1; 8 nucleotides agree with TRBD1. Germline values: CDR1 DFQATT, CDR2 SNEGSKA (reference sequence). The CDR3 spans 13 residues. V was pared by 5 bases and J by 4 bases, with 6 bases of the junction left unmatched.